This passage covers 31 T cell receptor beta chains from one sample sequenced in a study of regulatory T cells in long-lasting Graves disease. Stated time point: newly diagnosed GD, antithyroid drugs for less than 3 months. The TCR library was prepared using RNA isolated from PBMCs. Arm-PCR of CDR3 regions and iRepertoire HTBI primers were used to build TCR beta libraries. TCRdb independently ran MiXCR on the multiplex PCR reads; one entry per CDR3 protein. Among 600,000 to 650,000 distinct CDR3 sequences listed, about 16% were seen once. These data are also associated with another study on T cells in Graves' hyperthyroidism and ophthalmopathy.

The sequencing used peripheral blood mononuclear cells (PBMCs), collected at new diagnosis, from a patient treated with antithyroid drugs. Source of these receptors: a woman in her twenties or thirties with Graves disease.

The table lists this clonotype with many counts. This chain joins TRBV2 and TRBJ1-6, with D maybe TRBD1 (5 bases). V was shortened by 7 bases and J by 4 bases, with 11 bases between the two germline ends. The CDR3 consists of 14 residues. Germline V gives CDR1 SNHLY, CDR2 FYNNEI. The CDR3 reads CASTRQGYNSPLHF. The DNA of the CDR3 is TGTGCCAGCACCAGGCAGGGATATAATTCACCCCTCCACTTT.

This clonotype has at least ten counts. This chain links TRBV28 with TRBJ2-5; 7 bases are a match to TRBD1. Per germline, CDR1 MDHEN and CDR2 SYDVKM. The CDR3 loop spans 15 amino acids. Trimming cost V 4 bases and J 2 bases; bases outside gene matches: 7. The chain's CDR3 is CASSSPRQGQETQYF. CDR3 nucleotide sequence: TGTGCCAGCAGTTCCCCCCGACAGGGACAAGAGACCCAGTACTTC.

This clonotype has ten or more counts. This chain links TRBV12-3 or TRBV12-4 with TRBJ1-3; D is possibly TRBD1 (6 bases). V lost 6 bases, J lost 8 bases, and 8 bases lay in between. This CDR3 comprises 11 residues. The CDR3 sequence is CASSPGDTIYF. Written as DNA, the CDR3 is TGTGCCAGCAGCCCAGGGGACACCATATATTTT.

This sequence joins TRBV29-1 and TRBJ2-5; 8 bases agree with TRBD1. J lost 5 bases, V lost 7 bases, and 6 bases had no gene match. The CDR3 is 12 residues long. Germline V lookup: CDR1 SQVTM, CDR2 ANQGSEA. CDR3 in amino acids: CSAVDRVETQYF. The CDR3, as DNA: TGCAGCGCCGTGGACAGGGTGGAGACCCAGTACTTC.

This clonotype was picked up many times. The gene calls are TRBV15 and TRBJ1-2; D is ambiguous. Germline CDR1 LNHNV, CDR2 YYDKDF (reference sequence). This CDR3 spans 12 amino acids. Trimming stripped 6 bases from V and 8 bases from J, with 13 bases between. The CDR3 region is CATSRREEGYTF. Written as DNA, the CDR3 is TGTGCCACCAGTCGGAGGGAGGAAGGCTACACCTTC.

This chain links TRBV7-2 with TRBJ1-4; D remains ambiguous. Germline values: CDR1 SGHTA, CDR2 FQGNSA. V gave up 5 bases and J gave up 8 bases, with 21 bases separating them. This CDR3 has 16 residues. The CDR3 loop reads CASSQDSGLLREKLFF. CDR3 nucleotides: TGTGCCAGCAGCCAAGATAGTGGCCTTCTTAGGGAAAAACTGTTTTTT.

This clonotype was counted many times. J is TRBJ2-5 and V is TRBV20-1; D is unclear. Germline loops: CDR1 DFQATT, CDR2 SNEGSKA (reference sequence). V gave up 3 bases and J gave up 5 bases, with 10 bases separating them. The CDR3 length is 12 residues. DNA of the CDR3: TGCAGTGCTAGTGGGTTGTGGGAGACCCAGTACTTC. Translated, it gives CSASGLWETQYF.

This clonotype was observed a few times. The chain combines TRBV6-1 with TRBJ1-1, with D unresolved. Germline V gene data show CDR1 as MNHNS and CDR2 as SASEGT. There are 9 residues in the CDR3. V lost 8 bases and J lost 6, with 4 bases in between. In DNA, the CDR3 is TGTGCCAGCGGCGCTGAAGCTTTCTTT. The encoded protein is CASGAEAFF.

On this clonotype: A junction boundary mismatches the germline segment, possibly from a read error. The gene calls are TRBV29-1 and TRBJ2-2, with a tentative D call TRBD2 (5 bases). The CDR3 spans 11 residues. The V gene's germline CDR1 is SQVTM and CDR2 ANQGSEA. CDR3 in DNA: TGCAGCGTCTGGGAAGCCGGGGAGCTGGTTTTT. Amino acids: CSVWEAGELVF.

The rearrangement uses TRBV20-1 and TRBJ2-3, with D possibly called TRBD1 or TRBD2 (5 bases each). CDR1 and CDR2 (germline): DFQATT, SNEGSKA (reference sequence). The CDR3 contains 11 residues. Trimming stripped 4 bases from V and 9 bases from J, with 11 bases between. CDR3 nucleotide sequence: TGCAGTGCTATTGGGGGTATAACGCAGTATTTT. This encodes CSAIGGITQYF.

This clonotype came up many times. The chain combines TRBV28 with TRBJ1-2; D may be TRBD1 (6 bases). V gave up 2 bases and J gave up 8 bases, with 30 bases separating them. The germline V gene has CDR1 MDHEN and CDR2 SYDVKM. The CDR3 covers 19 residues. The CDR3 reads CASSLNLGTLQRRGDGYTF. DNA for the CDR3: TGTGCCAGCAGTTTAAACTTGGGGACTTTGCAGCGCAGGGGAGACGGCTACACCTTC.

This clonotype has a count of ten or more. This chain joins TRBV27 and TRBJ1-2; D uncertain. From germline, CDR1 is MNHEY and CDR2 SMNVEV (reference sequence). V was pared by 4 bases and J by 3 bases, with 21 bases between. CDR3 length: 17 amino acids. CDR3 DNA sequence: TGTGCCAGCAGTTCTACGACAAGCGGCGGGCCGGACTATGGCTACACCTTC. It translates to CASSSTTSGGPDYGYTF.

This clonotype occurred many times. The chain carries TRBV7-2 and TRBJ2-5; the match to TRBD2 covers 14 bases. Germline-derived CDR1 and CDR2 are SGHTA and FQGNSA. This CDR3 spans 16 amino acids. The V and J ends lost 5 bases and 6 bases, in that order; junction bases with no gene match: 8. CDR3 in DNA: TGTGCCAGCAGCCCGGGGACTAGCGGGAGTAGAAAGACCCAGTACTTC. This gives the protein CASSPGTSGSRKTQYF.

Only a few counts were recorded for this clonotype. The V and J genes are TRBV9 and TRBJ2-7; D may be TRBD1 (6 bases). Per germline, CDR1 SGDLS and CDR2 YYNGEE. V was clipped by 0 bases and J by 1 base, with 11 bases between them. The CDR3 contains 15 residues. CDR3 protein: CASSVGRTASYEQYF. In nucleotides, the CDR3 is TGTGCCAGCAGCGTAGGTCGGACAGCTTCCTACGAGCAGTACTTC. Full variable domain (missing parts from reference TRBV9 and TRBJ2-7): DSGVTQTPKHLITATGQRVTLRCSPRSGDLSVYWYQQSLDQGLQFLIQYYNGEERAKGNILERFSAQQFPDLHSELNLSSLELGDSALYFCASSVGRTASYEQYFGPGTRLTVT.

About this clonotype itself: One junction end disagrees with the germline gene, perhaps due to a read error. The chain couples TRBV11-2 to TRBJ2-3; D is tentatively TRBD1 or TRBD2 (5 bases each). This CDR3 has 17 residues. Germline lookup yields CDR1 SGHAT and CDR2 FQNNGV. The CDR3 nucleotides are TGCGCCAGCAGCCAAGATGTGGTGGGGACCACCACAGATACGCAGTATTTT. The encoded protein is CASSQDVVGTTTDTQYF.

This clonotype was detected only a few times. The genes are TRBV20-1 and TRBJ2-1; D gene unclear. CDR3 length: 10 residues. From germline, CDR1 is DFQATT and CDR2 SNEGSKA (reference sequence). V gave up 6 bases and J gave up 7 bases, with 7 bases separating them. This CDR3 reads CSAAINEQFF. The DNA of the CDR3 is TGCAGTGCGGCAATTAATGAGCAGTTCTTC.

This clonotype was seen ten or more times. The junction differs from germline at one of its ends, possibly a read error. This sequence joins TRBV5-1 and TRBJ1-5, with D hard to call. CDR1 is SGHRS, CDR2 YFSETQ, per germline. The CDR3 length is 14 residues. The CDR3 nucleotides are TGTGCCAGCAGTTTAGAAGGAGGGAATCAGCCCCAGCATTTT. Protein product: CASSLEGGNQPQHF. Supplemented by reference TRBV5-1 and TRBJ1-5, the full variable domain reads KAGVTQTPRYLIKTRGQQVTLSCSPISGHRSVSWYQQTPGQGLQFLFEYFSETQRNKGNFPGRFSGRQFSNSRSEMNVSTLELGDSALYLCASSLEGGNQPQHFGDGTRLSIL.

This clonotype has ten or more counts. The genes are TRBV2 and TRBJ2-3; D not certain. Trimming removed 6 bases from V and 2 bases from J, with 9 bases in between. Germline V gene data show CDR1 as SNHLY and CDR2 as FYNNEI. The CDR3 is 13 amino acids. Here the CDR3 DNA reads TGTGCCAGCAGAAAAGTATACACAGATACGCAGTATTTT. Translated: CASRKVYTDTQYF.

This clonotype was recorded at least ten times. CDR3 sequence reads: CASSPQAVNTEAFF. The CDR3 DNA follows: TGTGCCAGCAGCCCCCAAGCCGTGAACACTGAAGCTTTCTTT. V is TRBV12-3 or TRBV12-4 and J is TRBJ1-1; D unclear. The CDR3 is 14 amino acids. V was clipped by 6 bases and J by 0 bases, with 11 bases between them.

V and J are TRBV29-1 and TRBJ1-5; maybe TRBD1 (5 bases). V was clipped by 3 bases and J by 0 bases, with 15 bases between them. CDR3 length: 16 amino acids. Germline V gene sequence: CDR1 SQVTM, CDR2 ANQGSEA. The CDR3 region has the DNA TGCAGCGTTGATAACGCCCGGACATCTAGCAATCAGCCCCAGCATTTT. This encodes CSVDNARTSSNQPQHF.

V usage is TRBV5-1 and J usage is TRBJ2-3; TRBD1 matches at 7 bases. This CDR3 has 14 residues. The junction had 5 bases not matched to a gene; V was cut back by 1 base and J by 6 bases. Germline V gene lookup returns CDR1 SGHRS and CDR2 YFSETQ. Written as DNA, the CDR3 is TGCGCCAGCAGCTTGATGACAGGGCCGGATACGCAGTATTTT. It is translated as CASSLMTGPDTQYF.

This clonotype has at least ten counts. CDR3 DNA sequence: TGTGCCAGCACCCGGACTAGCGGGAGAGATACGCAGTATTTT. It codes for CASTRTSGRDTQYF. The chain uses TRBV27 and TRBJ2-3; 13 nucleotides match TRBD2. Germline V gene data show CDR1 as MNHEY and CDR2 as SMNVEV (reference sequence). The CDR3 is 14 residues long. Losses at the gene ends were 7 bases for V and 5 bases for J; bases not matched to a gene: 3.

The V gene is TRBV20-1, the J gene TRBJ2-3; 7 positions match TRBD1. V shed 3 bases and J 3 bases; nucleotides not matched to a gene: 9. CDR1 and CDR2 (germline): DFQATT, SNEGSKA (reference sequence). The CDR3 is 15 amino acids. The CDR3 bases are TGCAGTGCTAGTAAGGGGGCGGTGGGGACAGATACGCAGTATTTT. Its protein product is CSASKGAVGTDTQYF.

This clonotype occurred many times. V and J are TRBV12-3 or TRBV12-4 and TRBJ1-1; 7 positions agree with TRBD1. The CDR3 runs to 13 residues. The junction had 3 bases not matched to a gene; V was cut back by 7 bases and J by 1 base. The CDR3 region is CASTGDRNTEAFF. The CDR3 nucleotides are TGTGCCAGCACCGGGGACAGGAACACTGAAGCTTTCTTT.

There are many counts of this clonotype. V and J are TRBV6-1 and TRBJ1-5; weak D call: TRBD1 (5 bases). This CDR3 is 13 amino acids long. The V end lost 4 bases, the J end lost 6 bases, and 10 bases lay between the germline ends. Germline CDR1 is MNHNS and CDR2 is SASEGT. CDR3: CASSVQGGQPQHF. CDR3 coding DNA: TGTGCCAGCAGTGTTCAGGGAGGTCAGCCCCAGCATTTT.

This chain joins TRBV19 and TRBJ2-2; 8 bases are shared with TRBD1. Looked up from germline, CDR1 is LNHDA and CDR2 is SQIVND (reference sequence). The V gene end was trimmed by 4 bases and the J gene end by 0 bases; junction bases not matched to a gene: 7. The CDR3 consists of 17 residues. The CDR3 region has the DNA TGTGCCAGTAGTACCAGGGGGCCAATTACGAACACCGGGGAGCTGTTTTTT. Translation: CASSTRGPITNTGELFF.

This clonotype was counted at least ten times. This rearrangement joins TRBV20-1 to TRBJ1-5; 8 nucleotides match TRBD1. The CDR3 is 15 amino acids. With 6 bases clipped from V and 9 bases from J, the junction kept 16 bases outside the gene matches. Germline loops: CDR1 DFQATT, CDR2 SNEGSKA (reference sequence). The DNA of the CDR3 is TGCAGTGCCTCAGACGGACAGGGCGACCCTTCGCCCCAGCATTTT. Translating it yields CSASDGQGDPSPQHF.

With regard to this clonotype: It may be a read error: a sequence one base away is much more abundant. The chain couples TRBV2 to TRBJ2-2; either TRBD1 or TRBD2 may supply D (7 bases each). The germline CDR1 and CDR2 sequences are SNHLY and FYNNEI. The CDR3 loop spans 14 amino acids. CDR3 in amino acids: CASRGDSMTGELLF. CDR3 in DNA: TGTGCCAGCCGGGGGGACAGTATGACCGGGGAGCTGCTTTTT.

This clonotype was seen repeatedly, ten times or more. The genes are TRBV15 and TRBJ2-7, with D possibly being TRBD1 or TRBD2 (5 bases each). The V end lost 0 bases, the J end lost 2 bases, and 11 bases lay between the germline ends. The germline V gene has CDR1 LNHNV and CDR2 YYDKDF (reference sequence). The CDR3 spans 15 residues. The CDR3 bases are TGTGCCACCAGCAGAGATCCGGGACCCACCTACGAGCAGTACTTC. It translates to CATSRDPGPTYEQYF.

The rearrangement links TRBV5-1 to TRBJ2-3, with D maybe TRBD1 (6 bases). Germline CDR1 and CDR2: SGHRS and YFSETQ. This CDR3 contains 12 residues. V dropped 3 bases and J dropped 13 bases, with 15 bases sitting between them. The CDR3 protein is CASSSDSKGEYF. DNA of the CDR3: TGCGCCAGCAGCTCGGACAGTAAGGGGGAGTATTTT.

The CDR3 DNA is TGTGCCAGCAGCCAAGGGGAGACTAGACCCACAGATACGCAGTATTTT. It yields the protein CASSQGETRPTDTQYF. This chain joins TRBV3-1 and TRBJ2-3; a possible D gene is TRBD2 (6 bases). The V end was cut by 1 base, the J end by 2 bases, with 13 bases between. The CDR3 loop spans 16 amino acids. Germline V CDR1 and CDR2: LGHDT, YNNKEL (reference sequence).